This T cell receptor beta chain was recorded in a study of cytomegalovirus exposure and HLA in healthy donors. Study details: Across some 400 genotyped donors, over 70% landed in the Caucasian-associated ancestry cluster.

The V gene's germline CDR1 is LNHDA and CDR2 SQIVND (reference sequence). V was trimmed by 5 bases and J by 0 bases, leaving 10 bases between them. The CDR3 is made up of 14 amino acids. Amplification used 60 Vbeta primers and 13 Jbeta primers. Clones were sequenced by immunoSEQ multiplex PCR, and TCRdb holds only the in-frame ones, with some missing. The sample consists of roughly 200,000 clones, less than 80% of them appearing once. Remarks on this clone: What it binds is unknown.

Study-level points and caveats: Because they were indistinguishable, some V segments, including TRBV6-2 and TRBV6-3, were excluded. In a later analysis, parvovirus B19, influenza, CMV and Epstein-Barr virus appeared linked to several top co-occurrence clusters.

The receptor comes from a woman in her 40s in good health and CMV-seronegative. Material for sequencing was PBMCs. The V call is TRBV19, the J call TRBJ1-1; no reliable D call. CDR3 in amino acids: CASSVGLLNTEAFF. CDR3 sequence (DNA): TGTGCCAGTAGTGTTGGACTCTTGAACACTGAAGCTTTCTTT.